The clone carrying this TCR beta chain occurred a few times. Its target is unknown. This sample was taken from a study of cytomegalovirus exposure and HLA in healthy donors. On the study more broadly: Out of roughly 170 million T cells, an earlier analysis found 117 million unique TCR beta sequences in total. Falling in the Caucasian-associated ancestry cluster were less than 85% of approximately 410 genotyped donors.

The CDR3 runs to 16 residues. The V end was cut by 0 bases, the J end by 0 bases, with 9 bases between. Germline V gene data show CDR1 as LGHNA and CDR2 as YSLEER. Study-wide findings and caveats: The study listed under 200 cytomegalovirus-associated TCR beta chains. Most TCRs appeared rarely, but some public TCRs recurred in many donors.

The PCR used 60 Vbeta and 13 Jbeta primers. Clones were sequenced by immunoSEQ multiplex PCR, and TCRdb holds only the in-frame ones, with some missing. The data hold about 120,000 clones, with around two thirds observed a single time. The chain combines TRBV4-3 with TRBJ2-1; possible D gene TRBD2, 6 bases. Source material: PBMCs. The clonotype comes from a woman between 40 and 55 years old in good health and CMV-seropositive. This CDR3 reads CASSQDGGSSYNEQFF. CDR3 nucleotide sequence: TGCGCCAGCAGCCAAGATGGGGGGAGCTCCTACAATGAGCAGTTCTTC.